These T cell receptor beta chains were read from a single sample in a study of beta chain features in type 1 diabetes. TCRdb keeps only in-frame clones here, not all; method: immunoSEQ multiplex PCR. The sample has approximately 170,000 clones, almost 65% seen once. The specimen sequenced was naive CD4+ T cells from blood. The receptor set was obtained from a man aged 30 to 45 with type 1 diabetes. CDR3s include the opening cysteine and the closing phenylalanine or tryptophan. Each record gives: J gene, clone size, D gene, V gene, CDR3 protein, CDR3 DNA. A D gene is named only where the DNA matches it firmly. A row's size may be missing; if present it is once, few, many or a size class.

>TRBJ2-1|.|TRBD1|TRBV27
CASSLTGGSYNEQFF
TGTGCCAGCAGTCTCACAGGGGGCTCCTACAATGAGCAGTTCTTC
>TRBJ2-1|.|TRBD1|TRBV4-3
CASSRTGGEQFF
TGCGCCAGCAGTCGGACAGGGGGTGAGCAGTTCTTC
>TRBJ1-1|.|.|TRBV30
CAWSLGVLAFF
TGTGCCTGGAGTCTAGGGGTGTTGGCTTTCTTT
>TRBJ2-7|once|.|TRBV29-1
CSVVDTYEQYF
TGCAGCGTTGTTGACACCTACGAGCAGTACTTC
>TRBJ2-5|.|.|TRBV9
CASSVASGRETQYF
TGTGCCAGCAGCGTAGCGTCAGGGAGAGAGACCCAGTACTTC
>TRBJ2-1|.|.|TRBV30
CAWSARNNNEQFF
TGTGCCTGGAGTGCACGGAATAACAATGAGCAGTTCTTC
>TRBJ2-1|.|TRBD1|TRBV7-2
CASSLGTGGYEQFF
TGTGCCAGCAGCTTAGGGACAGGGGGTTATGAGCAGTTCTTC
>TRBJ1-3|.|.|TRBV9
CASSVGHSGNTIYF
TGTGCCAGCAGCGTAGGCCATAGTGGAAACACCATATATTTT
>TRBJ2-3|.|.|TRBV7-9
CASNVRTDTQYF
TGTGCCAGCAACGTTCGAACAGATACGCAGTATTTT
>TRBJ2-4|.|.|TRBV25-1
CASSERHTSKNIQYF
TGTGCCAGCAGTGAGCGACATACCTCCAAAAACATTCAGTACTTC
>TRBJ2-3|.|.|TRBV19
CASSITISGADTQYF
TGTGCCAGTAGTATAACAATATCTGGGGCAGATACGCAGTATTTT
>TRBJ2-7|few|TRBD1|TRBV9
CASSARGQGAYEQYF
TGTGCCAGCAGCGCGAGAGGACAGGGGGCTTACGAGCAGTACTTC
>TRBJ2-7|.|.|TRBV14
CASSQDTLLAYEQYF
TGTGCCAGCAGCCAAGATACCCTCCTAGCGTACGAGCAGTACTTC
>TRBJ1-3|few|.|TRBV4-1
CASSQEKRSSGNTIYF
TGCGCCAGCAGCCAAGAAAAGCGGAGCTCTGGAAACACCATATATTTT
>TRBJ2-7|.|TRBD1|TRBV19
CASRSTGGLYEQYF
TGTGCCAGTAGATCAACAGGGGGACTCTACGAGCAGTACTTC
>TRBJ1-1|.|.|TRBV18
CASSPRLNTEAFF
TGTGCCAGCTCACCACGGTTGAACACTGAAGCTTTCTTT
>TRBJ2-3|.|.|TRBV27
CASSFAGDTQYF
TGTGCCAGCAGTTTCGCAGGGGATACGCAGTATTTT
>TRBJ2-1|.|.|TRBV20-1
CSAPRQREQFF
TGCAGTGCTCCTAGGCAGCGGGAGCAGTTCTTC
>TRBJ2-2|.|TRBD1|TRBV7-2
CASSLSRTGINTGELFF
TGTGCCAGCAGCTTAAGCCGGACAGGGATTAACACCGGGGAGCTGTTTTTT
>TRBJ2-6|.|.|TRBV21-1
CASSSPGTGQSSGANVLTF
TGTGCCAGCAGCTCCCCCGGGACAGGGCAATCCTCTGGGGCCAACGTCCTGACTTTC
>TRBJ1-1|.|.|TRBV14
CASRNWGSTEAFF
TGTGCCAGCAGGAACTGGGGGAGCACTGAAGCTTTCTTT
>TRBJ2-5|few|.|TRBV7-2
CASSQRAGSQETQYF
TGTGCCAGCAGCCAGAGGGCGGGGAGCCAAGAGACCCAGTACTTC
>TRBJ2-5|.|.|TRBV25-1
CASSPQETQYF
TGTGCCAGCAGTCCACAAGAGACCCAGTACTTC
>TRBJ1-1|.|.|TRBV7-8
CASSSWGDTEAFF
TGTGCCAGCAGTTCCTGGGGTGACACTGAAGCTTTCTTT
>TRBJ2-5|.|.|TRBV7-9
CASTPPGETQYF
TGTGCCAGCACCCCTCCCGGGGAGACCCAGTACTTC
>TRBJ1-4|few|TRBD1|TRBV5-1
CASSPTGATNEKLFF
TGCGCCAGCAGCCCTACAGGGGCAACTAATGAAAAACTGTTTTTT
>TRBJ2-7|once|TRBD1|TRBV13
CASSRDRGTQYF
TGTGCCAGCAGTCGGGACAGGGGGACGCAGTACTTC
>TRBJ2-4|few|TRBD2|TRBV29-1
CSVTSGEINIQYF
TGCAGCGTTACTAGCGGGGAAATAAACATTCAGTACTTC
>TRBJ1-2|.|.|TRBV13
CASRGALANYGYTF
TGTGCCAGCCGGGGGGCGTTAGCTAACTATGGCTACACCTTC
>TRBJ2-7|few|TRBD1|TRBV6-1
CASSGHRDREVEQYF
TGTGCCAGCAGTGGACACCGGGACAGGGAAGTCGAGCAGTACTTC
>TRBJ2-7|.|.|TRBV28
CASSSYSPTSKYF
TGTGCCAGCAGTTCCTACTCTCCTACGAGCAAATACTTC
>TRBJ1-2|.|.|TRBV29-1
CSVVGGRNYGYTF
TGCAGCGTCGTCGGAGGACGGAACTATGGCTACACCTTC
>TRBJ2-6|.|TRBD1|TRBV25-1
CASSATGGISTGANVLTF
TGTGCCAGCAGTGCGACAGGGGGCATCTCTACTGGGGCCAACGTCCTGACTTTC
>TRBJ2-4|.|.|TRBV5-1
CASSLTGYIENIQYF
TGCGCCAGCAGCTTGACAGGGTATATCGAAAACATTCAGTACTTC
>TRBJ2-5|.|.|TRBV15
CATSRDLGSQETQYF
TGTGCCACCAGCAGAGATCTTGGCAGCCAAGAGACCCAGTACTTC
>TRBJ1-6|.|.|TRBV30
CAWRADDRRNSPLHF
TGTGCCTGGAGGGCAGATGACAGGCGGAATTCACCCCTCCACTTT
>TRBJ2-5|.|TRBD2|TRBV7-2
CASSFQRGGSYETQYF
TGTGCCAGCAGCTTTCAGCGGGGGGGCAGTTATGAGACCCAGTACTTC
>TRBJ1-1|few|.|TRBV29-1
CSVVALFTEAFF
TGCAGCGTTGTAGCCCTGTTCACTGAAGCTTTCTTT
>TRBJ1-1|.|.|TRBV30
CASHGDNTEAFF
TGTGCCTCCCACGGGGACAACACTGAAGCTTTCTTT
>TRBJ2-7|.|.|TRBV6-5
CASSYSRHSEQYF
TGTGCCAGCAGTTACTCTCGACACAGTGAGCAGTACTTC
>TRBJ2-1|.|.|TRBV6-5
CASSYSGTSYNEQFF
TGTGCCAGCAGTTACTCGGGGACTTCCTACAATGAGCAGTTCTTC